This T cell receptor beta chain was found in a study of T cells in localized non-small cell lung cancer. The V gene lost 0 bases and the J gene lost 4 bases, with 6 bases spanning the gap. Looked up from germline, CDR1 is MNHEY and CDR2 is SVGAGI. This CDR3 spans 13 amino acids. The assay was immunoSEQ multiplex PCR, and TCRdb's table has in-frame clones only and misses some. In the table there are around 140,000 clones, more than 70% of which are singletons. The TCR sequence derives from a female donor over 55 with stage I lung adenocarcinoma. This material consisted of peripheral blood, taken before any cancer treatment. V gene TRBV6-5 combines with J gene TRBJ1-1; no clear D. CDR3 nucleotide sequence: TGTGCCAGCAGTTACTCGCTGACCACTGAAGCTTTCTTT. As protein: CASSYSLTTEAFF.